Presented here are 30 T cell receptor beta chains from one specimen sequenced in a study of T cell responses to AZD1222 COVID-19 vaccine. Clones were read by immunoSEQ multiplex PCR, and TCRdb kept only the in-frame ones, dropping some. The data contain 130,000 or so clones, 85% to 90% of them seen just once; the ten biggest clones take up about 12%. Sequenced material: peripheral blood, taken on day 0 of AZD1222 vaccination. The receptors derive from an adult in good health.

CDR3 region: CASSSGLGNTIYF. In DNA, the CDR3 is TGTGCCAGCAGTTCGGGACTTGGAAACACCATATATTTT. V gene TRBV28 combines with J gene TRBJ1-3, with D possibly being TRBD1 (5 bases). The CDR3 extends over 13 amino acids. V gave up 4 bases and J gave up 3 bases, with 7 bases separating them. Germline CDR1 reads MDHEN; CDR2 reads SYDVKM.

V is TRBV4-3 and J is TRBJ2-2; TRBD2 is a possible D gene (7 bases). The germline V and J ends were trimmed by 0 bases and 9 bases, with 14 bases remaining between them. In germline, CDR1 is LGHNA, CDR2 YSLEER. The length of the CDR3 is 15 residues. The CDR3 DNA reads TGCGCCAGCAGCCAAGATTTCGGGGGGCGCCGGGAGCTGTTTTTT. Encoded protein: CASSQDFGGRRELFF.

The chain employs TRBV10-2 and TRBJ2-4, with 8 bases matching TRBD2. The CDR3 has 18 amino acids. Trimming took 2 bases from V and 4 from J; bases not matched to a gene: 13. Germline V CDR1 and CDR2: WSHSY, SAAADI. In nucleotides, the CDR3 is TGCGCCAGCAGTGAGCGAAGATTACTAGCGGAGAAGAAAAACATTCAGTACTTC. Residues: CASSERRLLAEKKNIQYF.

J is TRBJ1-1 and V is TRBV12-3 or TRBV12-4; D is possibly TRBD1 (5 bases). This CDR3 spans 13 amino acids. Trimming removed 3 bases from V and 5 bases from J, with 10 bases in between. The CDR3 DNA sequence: TGTGCCAGCAGTTTTTCGGGGGATACTGAAGCTTTCTTT. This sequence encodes CASSFSGDTEAFF.

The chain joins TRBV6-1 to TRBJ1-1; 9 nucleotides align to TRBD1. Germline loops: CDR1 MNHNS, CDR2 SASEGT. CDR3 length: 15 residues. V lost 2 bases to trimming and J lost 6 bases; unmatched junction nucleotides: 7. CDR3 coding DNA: TGTGCCAGCAGTGAAACACAGGGGGCTAACGCTGAAGCTTTCTTT. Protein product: CASSETQGANAEAFF.

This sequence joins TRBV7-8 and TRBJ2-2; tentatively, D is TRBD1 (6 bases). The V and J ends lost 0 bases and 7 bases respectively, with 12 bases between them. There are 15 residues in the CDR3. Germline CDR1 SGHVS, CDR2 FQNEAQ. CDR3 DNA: TGTGCCAGCAGCTTAGCGTCAGGGGACCACGGGGAGCTGTTTTTT. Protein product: CASSLASGDHGELFF.

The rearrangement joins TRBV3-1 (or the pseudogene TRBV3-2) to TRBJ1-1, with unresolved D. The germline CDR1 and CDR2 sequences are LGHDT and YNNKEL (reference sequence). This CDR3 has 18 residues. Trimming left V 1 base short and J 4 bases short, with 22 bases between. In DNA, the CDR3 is TGTGCCAGCAGCCAAGGGGCCTATGATGAGGGATGGGGCACTGAAGCTTTCTTT. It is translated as CASSQGAYDEGWGTEAFF.

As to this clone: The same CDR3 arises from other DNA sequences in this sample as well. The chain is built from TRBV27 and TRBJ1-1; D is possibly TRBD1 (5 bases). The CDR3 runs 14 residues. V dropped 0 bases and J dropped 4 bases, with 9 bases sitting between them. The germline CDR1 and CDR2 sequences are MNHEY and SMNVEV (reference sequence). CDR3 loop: CASSLSGGGTEAFF. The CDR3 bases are TGTGCCAGCAGTTTATCTGGGGGAGGCACTGAAGCTTTCTTT.

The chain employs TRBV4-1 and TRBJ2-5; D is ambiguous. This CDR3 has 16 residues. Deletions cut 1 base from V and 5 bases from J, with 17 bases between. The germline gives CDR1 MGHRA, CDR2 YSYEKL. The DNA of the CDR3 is TGCGCCAGCAGCCAAGCACCAGTCGGGTCTGGCGAGACCCAGTACTTC. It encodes CASSQAPVGSGETQYF.

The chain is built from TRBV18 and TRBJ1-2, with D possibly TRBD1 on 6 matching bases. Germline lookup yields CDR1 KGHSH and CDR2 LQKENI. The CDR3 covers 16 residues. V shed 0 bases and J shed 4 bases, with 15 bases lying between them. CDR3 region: CASSPPVGGGPYGYTF. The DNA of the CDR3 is TGTGCCAGCTCACCACCCGTTGGAGGGGGACCCTATGGCTACACCTTC.

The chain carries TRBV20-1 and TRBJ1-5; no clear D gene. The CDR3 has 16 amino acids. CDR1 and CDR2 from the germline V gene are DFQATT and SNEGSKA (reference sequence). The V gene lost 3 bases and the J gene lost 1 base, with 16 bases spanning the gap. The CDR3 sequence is CSASNWRVGSNQPQHF. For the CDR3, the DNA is TGCAGTGCTAGTAACTGGAGGGTGGGAAGCAATCAGCCCCAGCATTTT.

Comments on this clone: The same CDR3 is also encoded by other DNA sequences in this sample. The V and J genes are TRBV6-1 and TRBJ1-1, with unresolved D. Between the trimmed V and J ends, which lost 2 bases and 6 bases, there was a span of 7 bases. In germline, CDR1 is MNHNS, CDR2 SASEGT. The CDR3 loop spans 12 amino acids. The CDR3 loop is CASSERVSEAFF. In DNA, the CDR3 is TGTGCCAGCAGTGAAAGGGTTTCTGAAGCTTTCTTT.

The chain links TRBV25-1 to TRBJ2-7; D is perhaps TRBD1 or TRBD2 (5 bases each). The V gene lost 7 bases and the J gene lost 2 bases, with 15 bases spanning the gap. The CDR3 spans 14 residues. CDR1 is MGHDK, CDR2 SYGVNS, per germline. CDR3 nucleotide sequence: TGTGCCAGCAACACCGGGACGGGGACCTACGAGCAGTACTTC. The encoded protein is CASNTGTGTYEQYF.

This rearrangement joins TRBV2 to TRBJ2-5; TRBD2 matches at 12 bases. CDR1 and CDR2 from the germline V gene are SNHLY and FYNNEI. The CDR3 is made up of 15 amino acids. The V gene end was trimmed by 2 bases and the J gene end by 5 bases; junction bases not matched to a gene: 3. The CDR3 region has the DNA TGTGCCAGCAGTGAATTACTAGCGGGGGGTGAGACCCAGTACTTC. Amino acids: CASSELLAGGETQYF.

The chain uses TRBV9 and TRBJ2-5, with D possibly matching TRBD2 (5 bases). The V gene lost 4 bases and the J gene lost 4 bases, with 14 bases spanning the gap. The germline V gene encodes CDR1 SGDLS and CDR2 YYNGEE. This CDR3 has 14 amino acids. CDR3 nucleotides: TGTGCCAGCAGCCCCACTAGTCGGGTAGAGACCCAGTACTTC. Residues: CASSPTSRVETQYF.

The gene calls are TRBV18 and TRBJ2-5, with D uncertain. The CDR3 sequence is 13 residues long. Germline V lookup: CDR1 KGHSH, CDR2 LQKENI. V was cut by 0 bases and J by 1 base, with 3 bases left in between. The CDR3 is CASSPPIQETQYF. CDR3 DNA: TGTGCCAGCTCACCACCTATCCAAGAGACCCAGTACTTC.

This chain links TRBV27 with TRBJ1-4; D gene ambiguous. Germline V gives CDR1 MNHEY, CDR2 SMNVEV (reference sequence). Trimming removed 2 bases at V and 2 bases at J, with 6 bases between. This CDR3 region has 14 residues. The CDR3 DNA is TGTGCCAGCAGTTTACGATGGACTAATGAAAAACTGTTTTTT. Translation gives CASSLRWTNEKLFF.

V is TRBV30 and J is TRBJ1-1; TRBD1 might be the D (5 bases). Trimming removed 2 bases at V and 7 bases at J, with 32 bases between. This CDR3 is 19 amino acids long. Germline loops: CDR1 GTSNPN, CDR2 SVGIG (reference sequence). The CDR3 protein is CAWSTKFLGRAKPHGEAFF. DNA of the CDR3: TGTGCCTGGAGTACCAAGTTCCTGGGCAGGGCAAAACCCCACGGTGAAGCTTTCTTT.

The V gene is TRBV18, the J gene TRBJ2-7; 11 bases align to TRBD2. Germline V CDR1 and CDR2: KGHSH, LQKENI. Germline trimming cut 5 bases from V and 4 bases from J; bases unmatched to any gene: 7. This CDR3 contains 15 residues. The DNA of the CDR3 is TGTGCCAGCTCATCCACACTAGCGGGAGTTTACGAGCAGTACTTC. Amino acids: CASSSTLAGVYEQYF.

The CDR3 protein is CASSENPEGPREAFF. The CDR3 nucleotides are TGTGCCAGCAGTGAAAATCCCGAGGGACCGAGAGAAGCTTTCTTT. The chain combines TRBV6-1 with TRBJ1-1, with D possibly matching TRBD1 (5 bases). Germline CDR1 is MNHNS and CDR2 is SASEGT. The germline V and J ends were trimmed by 2 bases and 8 bases, with 18 bases remaining between them. This CDR3 is 15 amino acids long.

The CDR3 sequence: CASSSYRGWQPQHF. For the CDR3, the DNA is TGTGCCAGCAGTTCCTACAGGGGTTGGCAGCCCCAGCATTTT. This chain links TRBV28 with TRBJ1-5, with 7 positions matching TRBD1. Trimming removed 4 bases from V and 7 bases from J; junction bases left unmatched: 7. Germline-derived CDR1 and CDR2 are MDHEN and SYDVKM. The CDR3 runs 14 residues.

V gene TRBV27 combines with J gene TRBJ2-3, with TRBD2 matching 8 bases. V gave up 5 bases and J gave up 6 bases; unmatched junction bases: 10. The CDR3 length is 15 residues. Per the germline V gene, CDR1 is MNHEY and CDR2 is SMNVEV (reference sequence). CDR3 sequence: CASSPSRTSMDTQYF. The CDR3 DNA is TGTGCCAGCAGTCCCTCGCGGACTAGCATGGATACGCAGTATTTT.

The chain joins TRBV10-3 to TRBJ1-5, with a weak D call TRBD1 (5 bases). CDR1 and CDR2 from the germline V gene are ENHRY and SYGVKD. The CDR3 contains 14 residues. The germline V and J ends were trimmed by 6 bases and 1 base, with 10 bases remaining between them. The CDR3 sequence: CAISGDSSNQPQHF. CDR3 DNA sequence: TGTGCCATCAGCGGGGACTCCAGCAATCAGCCCCAGCATTTT.

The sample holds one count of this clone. Here the CDR3 reads CASTVQDSYEQYF. The CDR3 DNA is TGTGCCAGCACAGTACAGGACTCCTACGAGCAGTACTTC. The genes are TRBV2 and TRBJ2-7; a weak D match, TRBD1 (5 bases). V lost 7 bases to trimming and J lost 0 bases, with 10 bases between them. This CDR3 contains 13 residues. Germline CDR1 SNHLY, CDR2 FYNNEI.

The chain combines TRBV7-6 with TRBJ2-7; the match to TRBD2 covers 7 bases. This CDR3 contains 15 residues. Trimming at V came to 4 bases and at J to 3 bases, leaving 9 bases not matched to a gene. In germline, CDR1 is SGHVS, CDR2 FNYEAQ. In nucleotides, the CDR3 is TGTGCCAGCAGCTCAAGGGGAGGGTTCAGCTACGAGCAGTACTTC. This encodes CASSSRGGFSYEQYF.

Here the CDR3 reads CATARQQGEDGYTF. Here the CDR3 DNA reads TGTGCCACAGCCCGACAACAGGGCGAAGATGGCTACACCTTC. The V and J genes are TRBV27 and TRBJ1-2; D may be TRBD1 (6 bases). V lost 10 bases and J lost 6, with 21 bases in between. Germline-derived CDR1 and CDR2 are MNHEY and SMNVEV (reference sequence). This CDR3 is built from 14 residues.

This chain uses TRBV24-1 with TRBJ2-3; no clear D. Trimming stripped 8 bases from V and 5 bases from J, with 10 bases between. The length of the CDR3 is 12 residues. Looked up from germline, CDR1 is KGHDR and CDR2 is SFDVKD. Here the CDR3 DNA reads TGTGCCACCAAGTGGGTTGGAGATACGCAGTATTTT. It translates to CATKWVGDTQYF.

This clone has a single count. CDR3: CAISGTSGGASTDTQYF. The CDR3 DNA reads as TGTGCCATCAGTGGGACTAGCGGGGGGGCGAGCACAGATACGCAGTATTTT. V usage is TRBV10-3 and J usage is TRBJ2-3; the match to TRBD2 covers 15 bases. This CDR3 has 17 residues. Germline V gene data show CDR1 as ENHRY and CDR2 as SYGVKD. V shed 4 bases, J shed 0 bases, and the junction held 2 bases outside the gene matches.

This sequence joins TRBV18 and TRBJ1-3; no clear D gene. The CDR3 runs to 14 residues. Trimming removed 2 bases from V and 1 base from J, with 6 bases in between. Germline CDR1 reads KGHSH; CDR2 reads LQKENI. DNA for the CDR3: TGTGCCAGCTCACCAGTGGCTTCTGGAAACACCATATATTTT. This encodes CASSPVASGNTIYF. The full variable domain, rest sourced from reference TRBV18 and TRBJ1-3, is NAGVMQNPRHLVRRRGQEARLRCSPMKGHSHVYWYRQLPEEGLKFMVYLQKENIIDESGMPKERFSAEFPKEGPSILRIQQVVRGDSAAYFCASSPVASGNTIYFGEGSWLTVV.

CDR3 in amino acids: CASGDRSVTEAFF. The CDR3 DNA reads as TGTGCCAGCGGGGACAGGTCGGTCACTGAAGCTTTCTTT. The chain couples TRBV6-5 to TRBJ1-1, with TRBD1 matching over 8 bases. The ends lost 8 bases at V and 4 bases at J; junction bases unmatched: 6. From germline, CDR1 is MNHEY and CDR2 SVGAGI. The CDR3 consists of 13 residues.